This T cell receptor (beta chain) was sequenced during a study of PD-1 blockade in classical Hodgkin lymphoma. Study-wide results and limits: Complete responders' diversity at baseline resembled that of newly diagnosed patients.

Brentuximab vedotin exposure varied, and every patient relapsed after autologous stem cell transplantation. CD4+ T cells were purified from thawed PBMCs by negative selection. There are 14 residues in the CDR3. The germline V and J ends were trimmed by 2 bases and 11 bases, with 18 bases remaining between them. The germline CDR1 and CDR2 sequences are LNHDA and SQIVND (reference sequence). Note on this clone: Its antigen is as yet unknown.

Only in-frame clones appear in the TCRdb table, and some are missing; sequencing was by immunoSEQ multiplex PCR. The data hold approximately 9,900 clones, with 74% observed a single time. The input for sequencing was CD4+ T cells from blood, taken at baseline. This TCR was sampled from a human donor with classical Hodgkin lymphoma. The rearrangement links TRBV19 to TRBJ1-1; D might be TRBD1 (5 bases). CDR3 DNA: TGTGCCAGTAGTATAAAGGTGACGGCAGGGTACGCTTTCTTT. As protein: CASSIKVTAGYAFF.